The 16 T cell receptor beta chains reported below all come from one sample, sequenced in a study of blood T cell repertoires in COVID-19. Measured with immunoSEQ multiplex PCR; TCRdb has only the in-frame clones, and not every one. Here the sample spans tens of thousands of clones, more than 60% being singletons. Sequenced input: peripheral blood. The receptors originated from a human donor in a cohort sampled during active COVID-19.

The chain is built from TRBV14 and TRBJ1-3; D perhaps matches TRBD1 (6 bases). V was cut by 0 bases and J by 0 bases, with 12 bases left in between. The CDR3 consists of 17 residues. CDR1 is SGHDN and CDR2 is FVKESK in the germline V gene. CDR3 DNA: TGTGCCAGCAGCCAAGATAGGGGGACACTCTCTGGAAACACCATATATTTT. Its translation: CASSQDRGTLSGNTIYF. The entire variable domain, with the rest obtained from reference TRBV14 and TRBJ1-3, is as follows: EAGVTQFPSHSVIEKGQTVTLRCDPISGHDNLYWYRRVMGKEIKFLLHFVKESKQDESGMPNNRFLAERTGGTYSTLKVQPAELEDSGVYFCASSQDRGTLSGNTIYFGEGSWLTVV.

This chain joins TRBV7-3 and TRBJ2-1, with D tentatively TRBD1 (5 bases). This CDR3 is 15 amino acids long. Trimming left V 1 base short and J 6 bases short, with 13 bases between. In germline, CDR1 is SGHTA, CDR2 FQGTGA. CDR3 in amino acids: CASSLRQGYGNEQFF. CDR3 in DNA: TGTGCCAGCAGCTTAAGGCAGGGCTATGGCAATGAGCAGTTCTTC.

The rearrangement joins TRBV6-5 to TRBJ2-7, with TRBD1 as a possible D gene (6 bases). The V gene lost 0 bases and the J gene lost 2 bases, with 11 bases spanning the gap. Germline V gives CDR1 MNHEY, CDR2 SVGAGI. This CDR3 is built from 15 residues. The CDR3 here is CASSYSRGSPYEQYF. As DNA, the CDR3 is TGTGCCAGCAGTTACTCGAGGGGGAGTCCCTACGAGCAGTACTTC.

The chain carries TRBV5-4 and TRBJ2-3; D is ambiguous. Trimming left V 3 bases short and J 7 bases short, with 18 bases between. CDR1 SGHNT and CDR2 YYREEE come from the germline V gene (reference sequence). CDR3 length: 15 amino acids. CDR3 nucleotides: TGTGCCAGCAGCTCTGATTCATACCTCACTTATACGCAGTATTTT. This gives the protein CASSSDSYLTYTQYF.

J is TRBJ2-2 and V is TRBV11-2, with 9 bases that match TRBD2. The germline V gene encodes CDR1 SGHAT and CDR2 FQNNGV. The CDR3 extends over 16 amino acids. The trim removed 4 bases at V and 4 bases at J, leaving 7 bases unmatched. This chain's CDR3 is CASSSGLAPGTGELFF. CDR3 nucleotide sequence: TGTGCCAGCAGCTCGGGACTAGCCCCGGGCACCGGGGAGCTGTTTTTT.

The chain carries TRBV19 and TRBJ2-2; D unclear. Trimming removed 1 base at V and 4 bases at J, with 10 bases between. The CDR3 covers 15 residues. The germline V gene has CDR1 LNHDA and CDR2 SQIVND (reference sequence). The CDR3 coding sequence is TGTGCCAGTAGTATAGGCGCGTACGGCACCGGGGAGCTGTTTTTT. Its protein is CASSIGAYGTGELFF.

The rearrangement joins TRBV7-9 to TRBJ2-7; perhaps TRBD2 as D (6 bases). The V and J ends lost 8 bases and 7 bases respectively, with 18 bases between them. CDR3 length: 13 residues. CDR1 SEHNR and CDR2 FQNEAQ come from the germline V gene (reference sequence). The CDR3 DNA reads TGTGCCAGCGGGTGGAGTAGCGCGGGGGAGCAGTACTTC. The encoded protein is CASGWSSAGEQYF.

The V call is TRBV4-2, the J call TRBJ2-3, with TRBD2 matching over 14 bases. CDR3 length equals 16 residues. The germline gives CDR1 LGHNA, CDR2 YNFKEQ. V lost 3 bases and J lost 7; bases outside the gene matches: 6. CDR3 DNA: TGTGCCAGCAGCCAGCATGGGACTAGCGGGAGCAATACGCAGTATTTT. Its protein product is CASSQHGTSGSNTQYF.

V and J are TRBV28 and TRBJ1-2; 7 positions match TRBD1. This CDR3 is 17 amino acids long. CDR1 and CDR2 from the germline V gene are MDHEN and SYDVKM. Trimming took 3 bases from V and 5 from J; bases not matched to a gene: 15. CDR3 coding DNA: TGTGCCAGCAGTTTTTCGGGGGCAGGGGGAAGGGCATATGGCTACACCTTC. Translation: CASSFSGAGGRAYGYTF.

This chain connects TRBV10-1 to TRBJ1-1; the D is unclear. This CDR3 is 11 amino acids long. Germline V gene sequence: CDR1 WNHNN, CDR2 SYGVQD (reference sequence). Trimming took 7 bases from V and 8 from J, leaving 11 bases between them. Here the CDR3 DNA reads TGCGCCAGCACCCCCGGTCAAGAAGCTTTCTTT. Translated: CASTPGQEAFF.

This clone was counted a few times. The V and J genes are TRBV28 and TRBJ1-1, with D possibly TRBD1 on 5 matching bases. This CDR3 is 14 amino acids long. Between the trimmed V and J ends, which lost 8 bases and 0 bases, there was a span of 13 bases. The germline CDR1 and CDR2 sequences are MDHEN and SYDVKM. CDR3 bases: TGTGCCAGCGGGGGAGGGCCACTGAACACTGAAGCTTTCTTT. It yields the protein CASGGGPLNTEAFF.

This clone has only a few counts. The V gene is TRBV19, the J gene TRBJ2-7, with TRBD2 matching over 8 bases. Trimming took 5 bases from V and 7 from J; bases not matched to a gene: 16. This CDR3 contains 16 residues. CDR1 is LNHDA and CDR2 is SQIVND in the germline V gene (reference sequence). As DNA, the CDR3 is TGTGCCAGTAGTCCGAGGACTAGCCTCGTTGAGTTGGAGCAGTACTTC. Its translation: CASSPRTSLVELEQYF.

As concerns this clone: The sample holds other DNA sequences that translate to the same CDR3. The chain joins TRBV5-1 to TRBJ2-5, with TRBD2 identical over 10 bases. Germline CDR1 reads SGHRS; CDR2 reads YFSETQ. The CDR3 is 14 residues long. Trimming took 3 bases from V and 2 from J; bases not matched to a gene: 1. This chain's CDR3 is CASSWTSGQETQYF. The CDR3 DNA is TGCGCCAGCAGCTGGACTAGCGGACAAGAGACCCAGTACTTC.

The V and J genes are TRBV29-1 and TRBJ2-1; unclear D gene. Trimming shortened V by 1 base and J by 6 bases, and 7 bases separated the two germline ends. The CDR3 consists of 12 residues. Germline assignment: CDR1 SQVTM and CDR2 ANQGSEA. The CDR3 region is CSVEGPINEQFF. In nucleotides, the CDR3 is TGCAGCGTTGAAGGGCCCATCAATGAGCAGTTCTTC.

The V and J genes are TRBV5-1 and TRBJ1-2; TRBD1 is a possible D gene (6 bases). CDR3 size: 15 residues. V was cut by 4 bases and J by 4 bases, with 17 bases left in between. Germline V CDR1 and CDR2: SGHRS, YFSETQ. CDR3 DNA: TGCGCCAGCAGCCCTGACCTGACAGGACGCTATGGCTACACCTTC. Its protein is CASSPDLTGRYGYTF.

The genes are TRBV7-2 and TRBJ2-1; D unclear. CDR1 SGHTA and CDR2 FQGNSA come from the germline V gene. Trimming shortened V by 0 bases and J by 6 bases, and 6 bases separated the two germline ends. The CDR3 consists of 13 residues. CDR3 in DNA: TGTGCCAGCAGCTTAGCGCCCAGCAATGAGCAGTTCTTC. This sequence encodes CASSLAPSNEQFF.